Sequencing of this TCR beta chain was carried out in a study of cytomegalovirus exposure and HLA in healthy donors. Study details: The 90 to 150 validation repertoires were produced on the same platform as the 500 to 800 repertoires of the first cohort. This was reported in a later analysis.

Among the 120 or so subjects of the validation cohort, separate from the approximately 670-subject first cohort, were the donors. TCRdb keeps only in-frame clones here, not all; method: immunoSEQ multiplex PCR. The repertoire holds 200,000 to 300,000 clones, with approximately 83% as singletons. About this clone itself: Its antigen remains unknown.

Overall study results and limits: A list of roughly 160 TCR beta chains associated with cytomegalovirus was given. In vitro checks showed that a few CMV-associated chains really do target CMV antigens.

Germline loops: CDR1 MNHEY, CDR2 SMNVEV (reference sequence). There are 15 residues in the CDR3. The J segment lost 2 bases and the V segment lost 0 bases, leaving 2 bases of the junction unmatched. The sequence came from a woman aged 25-40 years in good health and CMV-seropositive. The sample comprised PBMCs. The genes are TRBV27 and TRBJ2-7, with 9 bases matching TRBD1. The CDR3 is CASSLSGTGTYEQYF. The DNA for the CDR3 is TGTGCCAGCAGTTTATCCGGGACAGGGACCTACGAGCAGTACTTC.